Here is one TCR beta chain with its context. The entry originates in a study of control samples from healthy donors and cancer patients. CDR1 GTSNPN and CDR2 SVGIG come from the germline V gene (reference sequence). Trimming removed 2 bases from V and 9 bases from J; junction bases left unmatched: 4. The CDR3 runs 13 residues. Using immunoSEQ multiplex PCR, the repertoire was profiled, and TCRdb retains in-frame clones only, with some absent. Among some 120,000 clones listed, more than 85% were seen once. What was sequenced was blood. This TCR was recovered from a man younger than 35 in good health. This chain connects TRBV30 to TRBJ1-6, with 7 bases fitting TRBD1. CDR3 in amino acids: CAWSRQGSSPLHF. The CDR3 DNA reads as TGTGCCTGGAGTAGACAGGGAAGTTCACCCCTCCACTTT. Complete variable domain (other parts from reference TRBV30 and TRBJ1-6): SQTIHQWPATLVQPVGSPLSLECTVEGTSNPNLYWYRQAAGRGLQLLFYSVGIGQISSEVPQNLSASRPQDRQFILSSKKLLLSDSGFYLCAWSRQGSSPLHFGNGTRLTVT.